Listed here are 14 T cell receptor beta chains from one sample, sequenced in a study of blood T cell repertoires in COVID-19. Libraries were prepared by immunoSEQ multiplex PCR; TCRdb keeps only in-frame clonotypes and omits some of them. The table shows roughly 150,000 clones, with around four fifths occurring only once. What was sequenced was peripheral blood. The source is a woman aged 80 or over with acute or convalescent COVID-19.

This clone was seen a handful of times. The chain joins TRBV5-1 to TRBJ2-7; TRBD1 matches at 8 bases. Germline assignment: CDR1 SGHRS and CDR2 YFSETQ. The CDR3 runs to 13 residues. With V trimmed by 4 bases and J by 3 bases, 3 bases remained unmatched. The CDR3 bases are TGCGCCAGCAGCGCCGACAGGGGCTACGAGCAGTACTTC. Its translation is CASSADRGYEQYF.

V is TRBV7-8 and J is TRBJ2-3, with 8 bases that match TRBD2. This CDR3 has 16 amino acids. Germline assignment: CDR1 SGHVS and CDR2 FQNEAQ. Trimming at V came to 1 base and at J to 7 bases, leaving 10 bases not matched to a gene. In DNA form, the CDR3 reads TGTGCCAGCAGCTTAGGGTACGGGGGGGACCTCTATACGCAGTATTTT. Translating gives CASSLGYGGDLYTQYF.

This clone appeared a single time. The chain joins TRBV3-1 (or the pseudogene TRBV3-2) to TRBJ1-2; possibly TRBD1 for D (6 bases). Germline CDR1 reads LGHDT; CDR2 reads YNNKEL (reference sequence). This CDR3 is 15 amino acids long. V lost 2 bases and J 3 bases, leaving 13 bases between the germline ends. CDR3 nucleotides: TGTGCCAGCAGCCAAAGGGGAGGGGGAGACTATGGCTACACCTTC. It encodes CASSQRGGGDYGYTF.

This chain links TRBV4-2 with TRBJ1-1, with 11 nucleotides matching TRBD1. This CDR3 has 13 amino acids. Trimming removed 4 bases from V and 11 bases from J; junction bases left unmatched: 6. Per germline, CDR1 LGHNA and CDR2 YNFKEQ. The CDR3 loop is CASSLQDRGLAFF. The CDR3 nucleotides read TGTGCCAGCAGCCTCCAGGACAGGGGGCTCGCTTTCTTT.

This rearrangement joins TRBV7-9 to TRBJ1-4; D is unclear. V lost 4 bases to trimming and J lost 6 bases, with 6 bases between them. Germline CDR1 reads SEHNR; CDR2 reads FQNEAQ (reference sequence). This CDR3 is 12 amino acids long. CDR3 DNA sequence: TGTGCCAGCAGCTCCGTCGATGAAAAACTGTTTTTT. Residues: CASSSVDEKLFF.

The count of this clone is one. The chain recombines TRBV19 with TRBJ1-5, with a tentative D call TRBD1 (6 bases). Germline V gives CDR1 LNHDA, CDR2 SQIVND (reference sequence). There are 13 residues in the CDR3. The V end lost 6 bases, the J end lost 5 bases, and 11 bases lay between the germline ends. This CDR3 reads CASSRTADQPQHF. In DNA, the CDR3 is TGTGCCAGTAGCCGGACAGCGGATCAGCCCCAGCATTTT.

A few counts support this clone. The chain has TRBV25-1 and TRBJ1-6; no definite D call. V gave up 4 bases and J gave up 6 bases, with 10 bases separating them. Per the germline V gene, CDR1 is MGHDK and CDR2 is SYGVNS. This CDR3 contains 14 residues. CDR3 DNA sequence: TGTGCCAGCAGTGTGGGCAGAAGTAATTCACCCCTCCACTTT. Translated: CASSVGRSNSPLHF.

This sequence joins TRBV3-1 (or the pseudogene TRBV3-2) and TRBJ1-6, with D perhaps matching TRBD1 (5 bases). CDR3 length: 13 residues. Germline V CDR1 and CDR2: LGHDT, YNNKEL (reference sequence). V lost 8 bases and J 10 bases, leaving 15 bases between the germline ends. The CDR3 loop is CASSNIGASPLHF. DNA of the CDR3: TGTGCCAGCTCCAACATAGGGGCCTCACCCCTCCACTTT.

This clone occurred once. The genes are TRBV6-5 and TRBJ2-1, with a possible D match to TRBD2 (6 bases). The V end lost 7 bases, the J end lost 8 bases, and 12 bases lay between the germline ends. The CDR3 sequence is 12 residues long. The V gene's germline CDR1 is MNHEY and CDR2 SVGAGI. As DNA, the CDR3 is TGTGCCAGCACTCCGGGACTCTATGAGCAGTTCTTC. Its translation: CASTPGLYEQFF.

This clone came up a few times. The J gene is TRBJ1-4, the V gene TRBV5-1; no reliable D call. V lost 4 bases and J lost 7, with 14 bases in between. Germline V lookup: CDR1 SGHRS, CDR2 YFSETQ. This CDR3 is 14 amino acids long. The CDR3 nucleotides read TGCGCCAGCAGCCCGAGGAGGGCGGGTGAAAAACTGTTTTTT. It encodes CASSPRRAGEKLFF.

The V gene is TRBV11-2, the J gene TRBJ2-1; a weak D match, TRBD1 (5 bases). CDR3 length equals 13 residues. Trimming took off 5 bases at V and 7 bases at J, with 12 bases between the two ends. Germline V gene data show CDR1 as SGHAT and CDR2 as FQNNGV. CDR3 amino acids: CASSLGLVNEQFF. As DNA, the CDR3 is TGTGCCAGCAGCCTGGGGCTAGTAAATGAGCAGTTCTTC.

This clone was counted once. The rearrangement links TRBV2 to TRBJ2-1, with a possible D match to TRBD2 (6 bases). CDR3 size: 14 residues. Germline V gene lookup returns CDR1 SNHLY and CDR2 FYNNEI. Between the trimmed V and J ends, which lost 7 bases and 9 bases, there was a span of 19 bases. CDR3 nucleotides: TGTGCCAGCATCGCGGGGCGCCCCCCTGGTGAGCAGTTCTTC. The encoded protein is CASIAGRPPGEQFF.

The rearrangement joins TRBV27 to TRBJ2-1; D unresolved. This CDR3 has 16 amino acids. Germline V CDR1 and CDR2: MNHEY, SMNVEV (reference sequence). V lost 2 bases to trimming and J lost 4 bases, with 15 bases between them. CDR3 sequence: CASSLNGRDTYNEQFF. CDR3 DNA: TGTGCCAGCAGTTTAAATGGCAGAGACACGTACAATGAGCAGTTCTTC.

This clone was seen once. The chain couples TRBV5-1 to TRBJ1-2; 10 positions match TRBD1. The CDR3 sequence is 14 residues long. V shed 0 bases and J 8 bases; nucleotides not matched to a gene: 4. The V gene's germline CDR1 is SGHRS and CDR2 YFSETQ. The CDR3 DNA sequence: TGCGCCAGCAGCTTGGGGGGACAGGGGACGGGCTACACCTTC. Amino acids: CASSLGGQGTGYTF. The full variable domain, in which reference TRBV5-1 and TRBJ1-2 provide the parts outside the CDR3, is KAGVTQTPRYLIKTRGQQVTLSCSPISGHRSVSWYQQTPGQGLQFLFEYFSETQRNKGNFPGRFSGRQFSNSRSEMNVSTLELGDSALYLCASSLGGQGTGYTFGSGTRLTVV.